This T cell receptor beta chain was sequenced in a study of blood T cell repertoires in COVID-19. About the research overall: Specimens from acute and convalescent COVID-19 originated in the United States, Italy and Spain.

V was pared by 8 bases and J by 4 bases, with 11 bases of the junction left unmatched. Per the germline V gene, CDR1 is MNHEY and CDR2 is SVGAGI. The CDR3 length is 15 residues. Cohort allocation depended upon clinical history that participants reported. Profiling relied on immunoSEQ multiplex PCR, and the TCRdb table lists in-frame clones only, not all of them. The repertoire includes around 300,000 clones, 80% to 90% of them detected once, and less than 2.5% sits in the top ten. The source of this sequence is a woman younger than 35 who had recovered from COVID-19. V is TRBV6-5 and J is TRBJ2-5; 9 bases fit TRBD1. The sequenced sample was PBMCs or T cells enriched from blood (not recorded which). The chain's CDR3 is CASGQQGAVGETQYF. In DNA, the CDR3 is TGTGCCAGCGGCCAACAGGGGGCAGTCGGAGAGACCCAGTACTTC.